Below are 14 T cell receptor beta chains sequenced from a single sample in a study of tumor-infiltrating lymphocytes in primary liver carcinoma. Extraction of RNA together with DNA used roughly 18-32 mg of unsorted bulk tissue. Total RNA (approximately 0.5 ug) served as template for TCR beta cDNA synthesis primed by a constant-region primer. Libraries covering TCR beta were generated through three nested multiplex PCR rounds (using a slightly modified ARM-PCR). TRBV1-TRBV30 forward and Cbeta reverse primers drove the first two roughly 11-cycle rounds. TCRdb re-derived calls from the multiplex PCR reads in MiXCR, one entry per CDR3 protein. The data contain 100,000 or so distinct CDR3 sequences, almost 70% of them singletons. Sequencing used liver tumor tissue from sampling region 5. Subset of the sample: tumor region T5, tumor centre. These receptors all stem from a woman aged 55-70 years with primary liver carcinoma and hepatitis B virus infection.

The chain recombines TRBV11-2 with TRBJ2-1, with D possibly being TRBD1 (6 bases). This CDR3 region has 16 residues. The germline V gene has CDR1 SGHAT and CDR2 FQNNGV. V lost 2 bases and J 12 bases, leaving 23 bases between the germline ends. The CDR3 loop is CASSLHLTDGGDGQFF. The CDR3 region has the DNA TGTGCCAGCAGCTTACATCTGACGGATGGGGGCGATGGGCAGTTCTTC. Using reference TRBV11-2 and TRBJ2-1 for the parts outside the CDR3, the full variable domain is EAGVAQSPRYKIIEKRQSVAFWCNPISGHATLYWYQQILGQGPKLLIQFQNNGVVDDSQLPKDRFSAERLKGVDSTLKIQPAKLEDSAVYLCASSLHLTDGGDGQFFGPGTRLTVL.

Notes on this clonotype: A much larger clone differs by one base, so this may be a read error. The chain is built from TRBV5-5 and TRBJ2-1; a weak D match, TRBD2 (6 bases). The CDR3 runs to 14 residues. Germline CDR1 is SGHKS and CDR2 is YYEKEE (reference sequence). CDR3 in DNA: TGTGCCAGCAGCTCAACCGGGACTTCAAATGAGCACTTCTTC. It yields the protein CASSSTGTSNEHFF. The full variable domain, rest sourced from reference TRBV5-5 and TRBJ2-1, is DAGVTQSPTHLIKTRGQQVTLRCSPISGHKSVSWYQQVLGQGPQFIFQYYEKEERGRGNFPDRFSARQFPNYSSELNVNALLLGDSALYLCASSSTGTSNEHFFGPGTRLTVL.

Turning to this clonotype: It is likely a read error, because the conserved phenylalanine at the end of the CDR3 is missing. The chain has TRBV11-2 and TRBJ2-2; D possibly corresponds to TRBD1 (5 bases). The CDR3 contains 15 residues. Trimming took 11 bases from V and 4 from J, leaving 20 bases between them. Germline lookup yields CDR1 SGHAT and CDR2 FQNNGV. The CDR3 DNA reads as TGTGCCGACAGCTGGGTGGGGTCCTTCACCGGGGAGCTGTTTCTT. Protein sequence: CADSWVGSFTGELFL.

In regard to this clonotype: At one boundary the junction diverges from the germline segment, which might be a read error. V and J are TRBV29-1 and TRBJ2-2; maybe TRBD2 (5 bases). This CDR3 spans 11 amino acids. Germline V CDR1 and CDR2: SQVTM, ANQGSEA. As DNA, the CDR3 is TGCAGCGTCCTATGCACCGGGGAGCTGTGTTTT. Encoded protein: CSVLCTGELCF.

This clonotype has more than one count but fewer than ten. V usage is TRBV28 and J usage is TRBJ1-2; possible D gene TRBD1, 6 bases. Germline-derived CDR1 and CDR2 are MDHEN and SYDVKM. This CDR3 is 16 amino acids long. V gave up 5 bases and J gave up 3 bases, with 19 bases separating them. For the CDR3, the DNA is TGTGCCAGCAGTACCGTAGGGGGGGGGCAGGACTATGGCTACACCTTC. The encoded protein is CASSTVGGGQDYGYTF.

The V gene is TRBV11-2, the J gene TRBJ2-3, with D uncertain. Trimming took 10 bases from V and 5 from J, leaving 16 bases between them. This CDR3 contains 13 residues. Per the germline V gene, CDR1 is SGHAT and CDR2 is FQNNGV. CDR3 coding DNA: TGTGCCAACATCTCAGATCGAGGAGATACGCAGTATTTT. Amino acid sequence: CANISDRGDTQYF.

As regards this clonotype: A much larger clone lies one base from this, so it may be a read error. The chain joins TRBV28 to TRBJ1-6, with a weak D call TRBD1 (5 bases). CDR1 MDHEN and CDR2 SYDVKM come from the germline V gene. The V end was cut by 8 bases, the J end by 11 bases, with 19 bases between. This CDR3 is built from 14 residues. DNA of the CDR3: TGTGCCAGCGGAACAGGTGGTCGCGGAACACCCCTCCACTTT. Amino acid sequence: CASGTGGRGTPLHF.

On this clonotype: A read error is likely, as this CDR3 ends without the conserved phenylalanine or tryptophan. The CDR3 DNA reads as TGCGCCAGGAGCGACAGCTATGGCTACACCGTC. Its protein is CARSDSYGYTV. The rearrangement links TRBV4-1 to TRBJ1-2; possible D gene TRBD1, 5 bases. Germline V gene data show CDR1 as MGHRA and CDR2 as YSYEKL. V was cut by 9 bases and J by 4 bases, with 9 bases left in between. The CDR3 consists of 11 residues.

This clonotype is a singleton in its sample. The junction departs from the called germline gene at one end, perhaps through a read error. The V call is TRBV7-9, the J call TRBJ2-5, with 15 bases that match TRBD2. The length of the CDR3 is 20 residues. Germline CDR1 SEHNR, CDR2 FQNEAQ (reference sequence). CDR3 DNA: TGTGCCAGCAGCTCAGGACGGACTAGCGGGAGGGCCGAACTACAAGAGGCCCAGTACTTC. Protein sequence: CASSSGRTSGRAELQEAQYF. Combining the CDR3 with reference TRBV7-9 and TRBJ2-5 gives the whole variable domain DTGVSQNPRHKITKRGQNVTFRCDPISEHNRLYWYRQTLGQGPEFLTYFQNEAQLEKSRLLSDRFSAERPKGSFSTLEIQRTEQGDSAMYLCASSSGRTSGRAELQEAQYFGPGTRLLVL.

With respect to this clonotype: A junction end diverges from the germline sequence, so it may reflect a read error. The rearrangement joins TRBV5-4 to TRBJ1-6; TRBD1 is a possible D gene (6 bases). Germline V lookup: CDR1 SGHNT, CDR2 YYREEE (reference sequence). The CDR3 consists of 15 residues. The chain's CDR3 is CTSGFAGAAYSPLHF. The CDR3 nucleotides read TGTACCAGCGGCTTCGCGGGGGCCGCTTATTCACCCCTCCACTTT.

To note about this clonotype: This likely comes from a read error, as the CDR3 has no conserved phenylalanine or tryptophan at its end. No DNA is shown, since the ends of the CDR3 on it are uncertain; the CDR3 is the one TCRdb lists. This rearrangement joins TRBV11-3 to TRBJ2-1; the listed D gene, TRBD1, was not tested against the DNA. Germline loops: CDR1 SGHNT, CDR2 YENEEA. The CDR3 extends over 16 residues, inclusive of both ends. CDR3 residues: CASRPPGDSNYNERFS.

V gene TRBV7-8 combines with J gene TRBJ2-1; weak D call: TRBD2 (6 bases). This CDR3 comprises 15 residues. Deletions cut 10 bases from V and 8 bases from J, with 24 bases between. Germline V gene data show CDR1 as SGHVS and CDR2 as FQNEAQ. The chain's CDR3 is CANRYGTCGAHEQFF. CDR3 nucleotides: TGTGCCAACAGATACGGGACTTGCGGGGCTCATGAGCAGTTCTTC.

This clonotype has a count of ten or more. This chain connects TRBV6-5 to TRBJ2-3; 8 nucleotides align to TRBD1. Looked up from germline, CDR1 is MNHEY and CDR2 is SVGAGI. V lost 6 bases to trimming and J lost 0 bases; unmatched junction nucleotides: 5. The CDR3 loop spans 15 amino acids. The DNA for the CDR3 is TGTGCCAGCAGAATGACAGGGGAAAGCACAGATACGCAGTATTTT. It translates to CASRMTGESTDTQYF.

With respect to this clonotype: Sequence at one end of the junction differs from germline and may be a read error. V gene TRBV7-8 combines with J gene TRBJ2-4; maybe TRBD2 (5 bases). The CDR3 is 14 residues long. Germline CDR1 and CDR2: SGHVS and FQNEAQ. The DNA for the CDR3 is TGTGCCAGCAGCTTACAGAGGGCCAAAAACATTCAGTATTTC. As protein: CASSLQRAKNIQYF.